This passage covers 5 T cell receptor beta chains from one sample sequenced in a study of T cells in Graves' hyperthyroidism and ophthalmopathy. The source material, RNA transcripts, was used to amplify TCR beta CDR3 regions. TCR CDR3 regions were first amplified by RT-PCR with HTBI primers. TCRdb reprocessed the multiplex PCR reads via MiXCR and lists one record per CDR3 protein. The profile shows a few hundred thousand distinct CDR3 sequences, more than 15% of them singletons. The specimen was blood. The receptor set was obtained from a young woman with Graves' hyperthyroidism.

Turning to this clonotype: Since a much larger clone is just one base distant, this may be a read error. The CDR3 nucleotides read TGTGCCACTACGTCAGCCCTGAACACTGAAGCTTTCTTT. As protein: CATTSALNTEAFF. This chain joins TRBV19 and TRBJ1-1; D gene uncertain. CDR3 size: 13 residues. Trimming pared 10 bases from V and 0 bases from J, leaving 12 bases between. CDR1 LNHDA and CDR2 SQIVND come from the germline V gene (reference sequence).

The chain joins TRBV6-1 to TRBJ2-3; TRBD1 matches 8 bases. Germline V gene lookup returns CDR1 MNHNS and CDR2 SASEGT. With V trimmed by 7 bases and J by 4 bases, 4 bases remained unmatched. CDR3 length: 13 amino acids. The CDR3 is CASTGRGPDTQYF. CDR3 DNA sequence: TGTGCCAGCACGGGCAGGGGGCCAGATACGCAGTATTTT.

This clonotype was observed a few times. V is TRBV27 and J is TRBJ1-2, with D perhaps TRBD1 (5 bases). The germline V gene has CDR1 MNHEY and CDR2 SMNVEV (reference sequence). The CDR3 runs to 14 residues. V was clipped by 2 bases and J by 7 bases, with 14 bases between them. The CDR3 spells CASSLRFTGGGYTF. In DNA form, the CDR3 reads TGTGCCAGCAGTTTAAGGTTTACAGGAGGTGGCTACACCTTC.

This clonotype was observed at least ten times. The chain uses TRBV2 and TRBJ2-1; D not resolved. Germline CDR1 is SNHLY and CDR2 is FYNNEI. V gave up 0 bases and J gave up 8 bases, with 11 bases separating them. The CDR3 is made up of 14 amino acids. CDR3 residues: CASSEAASRYEQFF. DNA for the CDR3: TGTGCCAGCAGTGAAGCCGCGTCGCGCTATGAGCAGTTCTTC.

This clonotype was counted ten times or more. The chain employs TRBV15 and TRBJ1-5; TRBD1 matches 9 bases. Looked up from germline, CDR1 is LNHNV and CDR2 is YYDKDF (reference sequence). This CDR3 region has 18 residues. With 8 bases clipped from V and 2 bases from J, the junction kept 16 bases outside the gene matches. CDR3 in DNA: TGTGCCACCTCGACCGGGACAGGGAAAGGGTCTGGCAATCAGCCCCAGCATTTT. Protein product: CATSTGTGKGSGNQPQHF.